Each of the 15 T cell receptor beta chains below was sequenced from the same sample in a study of blood T cell repertoires in COVID-19. Only in-frame clones appear in the TCRdb table, and some are missing; sequencing was by immunoSEQ multiplex PCR. The table lists 300,000 or so clones, roughly 83% of them singletons, with about 1.7% in the top ten. Sequenced input: peripheral blood. The receptors originated from a woman aged 50 to 65 with acute or convalescent COVID-19.

The J gene is TRBJ1-5, the V gene TRBV3-1 (or the pseudogene TRBV3-2); 11 bases align to TRBD1. Germline CDR1 reads LGHDT; CDR2 reads YNNKEL (reference sequence). V was clipped by 3 bases and J by 3 bases; unmatched bases: 7. The CDR3 runs 17 residues. The DNA for the CDR3 is TGTGCCAGCAGCCACCTTCCGGGACAGGGGGTCAATCAGCCCCAGCATTTT. Amino acids: CASSHLPGQGVNQPQHF.

The rearrangement links TRBV5-1 to TRBJ2-2; TRBD1 might be the D (6 bases). V was shortened by 4 bases and J by 8 bases, with 18 bases between the two germline ends. The CDR3 loop spans 15 amino acids. Germline CDR1 reads SGHRS; CDR2 reads YFSETQ. The CDR3 DNA reads TGCGCCAGCAGCAGGAGCAGGGGCGAATTGGGGGAGCTGTTTTTT. Protein: CASSRSRGELGELFF.

V and J are TRBV6-5 and TRBJ2-3, with TRBD1 matching over 8 bases. The J segment lost 0 bases and the V segment lost 5 bases, leaving 4 bases of the junction unmatched. The CDR3 contains 15 residues. Germline V gene lookup returns CDR1 MNHEY and CDR2 SVGAGI. The CDR3 here is CASSTRTGSTDTQYF. The CDR3 DNA follows: TGTGCCAGCAGTACGCGGACAGGGAGCACAGATACGCAGTATTTT.

The chain carries TRBV7-9 and TRBJ2-5; D gene unclear. V lost 5 bases, J lost 5 bases, and 12 bases lay in between. CDR3 size: 13 residues. Germline V gene sequence: CDR1 SEHNR, CDR2 FQNEAQ (reference sequence). In DNA, the CDR3 is TGTGCCAGCAGCCCCCACGCGTCGGAGACCCAGTACTTC. It translates to CASSPHASETQYF.

This clone was seen only once. The chain couples TRBV18 to TRBJ2-7, with D possibly matching TRBD1 (5 bases). V shed 0 bases and J shed 1 base, with 19 bases lying between them. CDR3 size: 18 residues. The germline gives CDR1 KGHSH, CDR2 LQKENI. CDR3 sequence (DNA): TGTGCCAGCTCACCACCGGCCCTCTCCGGACAAGAATCCTACGAGCAGTACTTC. As protein: CASSPPALSGQESYEQYF.

J is TRBJ2-1 and V is TRBV6-5; TRBD2 agrees at 11 bases. Germline V gene lookup returns CDR1 MNHEY and CDR2 SVGAGI. V lost 3 bases and J lost 8; bases outside the gene matches: 6. CDR3 length: 15 residues. CDR3 sequence (DNA): TGTGCCAGCAGTTATAGCGGGAGGGCCGGGGATGAGCAGTTCTTC. As protein: CASSYSGRAGDEQFF.

The J gene is TRBJ2-7, the V gene TRBV2; 11 nucleotides align to TRBD2. The CDR3 runs 15 residues. CDR1 is SNHLY, CDR2 FYNNEI, per germline. Trimming at V came to 6 bases and at J to 2 bases, leaving 6 bases not matched to a gene. DNA for the CDR3: TGTGCCAGCAGCGTAGCGGGAGGGGAAACCTACGAGCAGTACTTC. It codes for CASSVAGGETYEQYF.

The chain couples TRBV5-4 to TRBJ1-5; 7 positions match TRBD1. From germline, CDR1 is SGHNT and CDR2 YYREEE (reference sequence). V gave up 2 bases and J gave up 3 bases; unmatched junction bases: 11. This CDR3 is 17 amino acids long. CDR3 DNA: TGTGCCAGCAGCTTCATGGAGACAGGGCGGACCAATCAGCCCCAGCATTTT. It encodes CASSFMETGRTNQPQHF. The variable domain in full, completed from reference TRBV5-4 and TRBJ1-5, reads ETGVTQSPTHLIKTRGQQVTLRCSSQSGHNTVSWYQQALGQGPQFIFQYYREEENGRGNFPPRFSGLQFPNYSSELNVNALELDDSALYLCASSFMETGRTNQPQHFGDGTRLSIL.

V usage is TRBV10-3 and J usage is TRBJ2-5; 13 positions match TRBD2. V trimming: 5 bases; J trimming: 5 bases; junction bases outside the gene matches: 8. The CDR3 is 16 amino acids. The germline gives CDR1 ENHRY, CDR2 SYGVKD. This CDR3 is CAISRTSGGASETQYF. The CDR3 DNA is TGTGCCATCAGTCGGACTAGCGGGGGTGCAAGCGAGACCCAGTACTTC.

The rearrangement uses TRBV7-6 and TRBJ2-7, with TRBD1 as a possible D gene (5 bases). The ends were cut back, 3 bases at V and 3 bases at J, with 18 bases in the middle. CDR3 length equals 16 residues. The germline gives CDR1 SGHVS, CDR2 FNYEAQ. CDR3 in DNA: TGTGCCAGCAGCTTCCCAGGACAAGGTCACTACTACGAGCAGTACTTC. It codes for CASSFPGQGHYYEQYF.

The chain employs TRBV12-3 or TRBV12-4 and TRBJ1-1; D is ambiguous. Trimming stripped 1 base from V and 10 bases from J, with 13 bases between. This CDR3 spans 13 amino acids. The CDR3 DNA sequence: TGTGCCAGCAGTTTAGTAACTCCAGGAGGAGCTTTCTTT. This sequence encodes CASSLVTPGGAFF.

This clone was seen a handful of times. This chain uses TRBV2 with TRBJ1-2; 10 positions match TRBD1. Germline CDR1 and CDR2: SNHLY and FYNNEI. The CDR3 runs to 15 residues. Unmatched junction bases numbered 4, after V lost 4 bases and J lost 2 bases. The CDR3 loop is CASSARTGGNYGYTF. The CDR3 DNA reads as TGTGCCAGCAGTGCCCGGACAGGGGGGAACTATGGCTACACCTTC.

The chain couples TRBV4-3 to TRBJ1-2, with no clear D. CDR3 length: 13 amino acids. Germline V gene lookup returns CDR1 LGHNA and CDR2 YSLEER. V lost 0 bases to trimming and J lost 5 bases, with 7 bases between them. The CDR3 region has the DNA TGCGCCAGCAGCCAAGAGTATGTGTATGGCTACACCTTC. It codes for CASSQEYVYGYTF.

This chain connects TRBV12-3 or TRBV12-4 to TRBJ1-1; 10 bases agree with TRBD1. Germline trimming cut 6 bases from V and 6 bases from J; bases unmatched to any gene: 4. The CDR3 totals 13 residues. For the CDR3, the DNA is TGTGCCAGCAGCGGGACAGGGGTCGCTGAAGCTTTCTTT. Its protein product is CASSGTGVAEAFF.

The chain couples TRBV24-1 to TRBJ2-3; 12 bases map to TRBD2. Trimming cost V 7 bases and J 4 bases; bases outside gene matches: 8. The CDR3 length is 16 residues. In germline, CDR1 is KGHDR, CDR2 SFDVKD. Here the CDR3 DNA reads TGTGCCACCAGCAGATCCCTAGCGGGAGGGGCAGATACGCAGTATTTT. Amino acid sequence: CATSRSLAGGADTQYF.